This T cell receptor (beta chain) stems from a study of shared clonotypes between healthy human individuals. CD45RA+ naive and CD45RA-negative memory subsets were separated from CD4+ cells. The CDR3 is 18 amino acids. Germline CDR1 reads SGHVS; CDR2 reads FQNEAQ. The trim removed 1 base at V and 2 bases at J, leaving 3 bases unmatched. Using immunoSEQ multiplex PCR, the repertoire was profiled, and TCRdb retains in-frame clones only, with some absent. The table has around 1,000,000 clones, 70% to 85% seen once. This receptor was taken from a man aged 18 to 30 in good health. Some clones in this sample may be carry-over from other donors' samples. Specimen: memory CD4+ T cells from PBMCs. This sample's subset: CD45RA-negative fraction. This chain links TRBV7-8 with TRBJ2-6, with 12 bases aligning to TRBD1. The CDR3 sequence is CASSLEGTGGPGANVLTF. As DNA, the CDR3 is TGTGCCAGCAGCTTAGAGGGGACAGGGGGCCCTGGGGCCAACGTCCTGACTTTC.